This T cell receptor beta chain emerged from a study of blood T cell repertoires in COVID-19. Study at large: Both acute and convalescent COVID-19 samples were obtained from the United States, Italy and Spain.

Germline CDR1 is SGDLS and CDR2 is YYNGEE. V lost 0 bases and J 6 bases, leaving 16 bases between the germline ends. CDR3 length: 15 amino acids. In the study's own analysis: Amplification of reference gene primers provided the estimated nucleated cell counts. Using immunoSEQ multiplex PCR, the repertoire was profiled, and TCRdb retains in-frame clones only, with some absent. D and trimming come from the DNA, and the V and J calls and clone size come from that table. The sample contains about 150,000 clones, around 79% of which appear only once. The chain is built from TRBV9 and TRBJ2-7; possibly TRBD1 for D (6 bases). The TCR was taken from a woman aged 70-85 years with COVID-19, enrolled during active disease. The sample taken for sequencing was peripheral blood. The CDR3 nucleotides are TGTGCCAGCAGCGTAGGGGTCTCCGGGACAAGCGAGCAGTACTTC. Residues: CASSVGVSGTSEQYF.